Below are 16 T cell receptor beta chains sequenced from a single sample in a study of OX40 agonist ivuxolimab in advanced cancers. TCRdb keeps only in-frame clones here, not all; method: immunoSEQ multiplex PCR. The table shows 30,000 or so clones, with around 80% occurring only once. This specimen consisted of CD4+ or CD8+ T cells sorted from blood, obtained in a trial of the OX40 agonist ivuxolimab. The source is an adult with an advanced solid tumor such as melanoma, head and neck, liver or kidney cancer.

CDR3 bases: TGTGCCACCAGCAGAGAAGGTAGCGGGAGTAGTGTAGATACGCAGTATTTT. This encodes CATSREGSGSSVDTQYF. The chain uses TRBV15 and TRBJ2-3; 9 nucleotides agree with TRBD2. Germline V gene data show CDR1 as LNHNV and CDR2 as YYDKDF (reference sequence). V trimming: 0 bases; J trimming: 5 bases; junction bases outside the gene matches: 9. This CDR3 has 17 amino acids.

V is TRBV11-2 and J is TRBJ2-3; 11 bases agree with TRBD2. V was pared by 5 bases and J by 5 bases, with 15 bases of the junction left unmatched. Germline assignment: CDR1 SGHAT and CDR2 FQNNGV. The CDR3 is 18 amino acids. In DNA form, the CDR3 reads TGTGCCAGCAGCCCCCCGTTAGATATAGCGGGAGGGCGAGATACGCAGTATTTT. Translation gives CASSPPLDIAGGRDTQYF.

On this clone itself: Relative to the germline gene, one junction end is altered; a read error may explain this. The chain joins TRBV28 to TRBJ1-6; weak D call: TRBD1 (5 bases). This CDR3 is built from 15 residues. Germline V lookup: CDR1 MDHEN, CDR2 SYDVKM. The CDR3: CASSLRGGYSSPLHF. The DNA for the CDR3 is TGTGCCAGCAGTTTAAGGGGCGGCTATAGTTCACCCCTCCACTTT.

The CDR3 coding sequence is TGTGCCCTTCAACCCCCAGATACGCAGTATTTT. It translates to CALQPPDTQYF. The chain recombines TRBV13 with TRBJ2-3; D is unclear. The CDR3 extends over 11 amino acids. Germline V gene sequence: CDR1 PRHDT, CDR2 FYEKMQ (reference sequence). Deletions cut 11 bases from V and 4 bases from J, with 10 bases between.

The chain uses TRBV9 and TRBJ1-1, with D perhaps TRBD1 (6 bases). Germline values: CDR1 SGDLS, CDR2 YYNGEE. This CDR3 is built from 14 residues. V was trimmed by 4 bases and J by 4 bases, leaving 14 bases between them. As DNA, the CDR3 is TGTGCCAGCAGCCCGGGGGGGGCTTCCACTGAAGCTTTCTTT. It yields the protein CASSPGGASTEAFF.

V usage is TRBV10-2 and J usage is TRBJ1-2, with TRBD1 as a possible D gene (5 bases). The CDR3 runs 14 residues. V was pared by 9 bases and J by 5 bases, with 19 bases between. The germline gives CDR1 WSHSY, CDR2 SAAADI. In DNA form, the CDR3 reads TGCGCCAGTGACGGGGGGGACTCTCTATATGGCTACACCTTC. It encodes CASDGGDSLYGYTF.

This chain uses TRBV7-6 with TRBJ2-3, with D unclear. Germline V gene data show CDR1 as SGHVS and CDR2 as FNYEAQ. V gave up 1 base and J gave up 2 bases, with 13 bases separating them. There are 16 residues in the CDR3. The CDR3 DNA reads as TGTGCCAGCAGCTTAGGAGCCACAGATATCACAGATACGCAGTATTTT. This sequence encodes CASSLGATDITDTQYF.

The DNA for the CDR3 is TGCGCCAGCAGCCAAGACCCCCTGGGAGGCACACAGAATTCACCCCTCCACTTT. This gives the protein CASSQDPLGGTQNSPLHF. V gene TRBV4-1 combines with J gene TRBJ1-6; D is uncertain. Germline loops: CDR1 MGHRA, CDR2 YSYEKL. The V end was cut by 0 bases, the J end by 7 bases, with 19 bases between. This CDR3 has 18 amino acids.

The chain carries TRBV19 and TRBJ1-2; D unresolved. This CDR3 has 13 residues. CDR1 LNHDA and CDR2 SQIVND come from the germline V gene (reference sequence). V was cut by 5 bases and J by 3 bases, with 10 bases left in between. Written as DNA, the CDR3 is TGTGCCAGTAGTCACGAACCGCACTATGGCTACACCTTC. As protein: CASSHEPHYGYTF.

The chain is built from TRBV7-9 and TRBJ2-7, with D perhaps matching TRBD1 (6 bases). CDR3 length: 13 amino acids. Germline CDR1 reads SEHNR; CDR2 reads FQNEAQ (reference sequence). Between the trimmed V and J ends, which lost 5 bases and 3 bases, there was a span of 11 bases. The CDR3 sequence is CASSPSGHYEQYF. The CDR3 bases are TGTGCCAGCAGCCCCTCGGGACACTACGAGCAGTACTTC.

CDR3 DNA sequence: TGTGCCACCAGCAGAGATGAGGGTTTCAACACCATATATTTT. Translated, it gives CATSRDEGFNTIYF. The rearrangement joins TRBV15 to TRBJ1-3; D is uncertain. Germline CDR1 LNHNV, CDR2 YYDKDF (reference sequence). The CDR3 covers 14 residues. V was shortened by 0 bases and J by 7 bases, with 10 bases between the two germline ends.

The J gene is TRBJ2-3, the V gene TRBV5-8, with D unresolved. Trimming shortened V by 0 bases and J by 1 base, and 9 bases separated the two germline ends. The CDR3 sequence is 15 residues long. Germline CDR1 and CDR2: SGHTS and YDEGEE. The CDR3 DNA reads as TGTGCCAGCAGCTTGGCACAAAGGGGCACAGATACGCAGTATTTT. Protein: CASSLAQRGTDTQYF.

Remarks on this clone: The junction shows a germline mismatch at one end, possibly a read error. This chain uses TRBV5-1 with TRBJ2-1; no definite D call. Germline lookup yields CDR1 SGHRS and CDR2 YFSETQ. This CDR3 is built from 13 residues. CDR3 DNA sequence: TGCGCCAACAGCTTAGGACCGCATGATGAGCAGTTCTTC. This gives the protein CANSLGPHDEQFF. The variable domain in full, completed from reference TRBV5-1 and TRBJ2-1, reads KAGVTQTPRYLIKTRGQQVTLSCSPISGHRSVSWYQQTPGQGLQFLFEYFSETQRNKGNFPGRFSGRQFSNSRSEMNVSTLELGDSALYLCANSLGPHDEQFFGPGTRLTVL.

The rearrangement uses TRBV4-1 and TRBJ1-4, with D uncertain. Germline loops: CDR1 MGHRA, CDR2 YSYEKL. V dropped 1 base and J dropped 5 bases, with 11 bases sitting between them. This CDR3 has 15 amino acids. DNA for the CDR3: TGCGCCAGCAGCCAAGCCGGATCCGGCAATGAAAAACTGTTTTTT. Its translation: CASSQAGSGNEKLFF.

The chain joins TRBV19 to TRBJ1-3; the D gene is possibly TRBD1 (6 bases). The V and J ends lost 2 bases and 3 bases respectively, with 11 bases between them. CDR1 and CDR2 (germline): LNHDA, SQIVND (reference sequence). The CDR3 length is 15 residues. The CDR3 DNA sequence: TGTGCCAGTAGTATAAGAGGGACACTTGGAAACACCATATATTTT. Amino acid sequence: CASSIRGTLGNTIYF.

The sample holds a few counts of this clone. The rearrangement links TRBV30 to TRBJ1-6, with 12 positions matching TRBD1. The V and J ends lost 8 bases and 8 bases, in that order; junction bases with no gene match: 7. The length of the CDR3 is 14 residues. Germline V CDR1 and CDR2: GTSNPN, SVGIG (reference sequence). CDR3 residues: CARRGTGGDSPLHF. The DNA of the CDR3 is TGTGCCCGTAGAGGGACAGGGGGCGATTCACCCCTCCACTTT.